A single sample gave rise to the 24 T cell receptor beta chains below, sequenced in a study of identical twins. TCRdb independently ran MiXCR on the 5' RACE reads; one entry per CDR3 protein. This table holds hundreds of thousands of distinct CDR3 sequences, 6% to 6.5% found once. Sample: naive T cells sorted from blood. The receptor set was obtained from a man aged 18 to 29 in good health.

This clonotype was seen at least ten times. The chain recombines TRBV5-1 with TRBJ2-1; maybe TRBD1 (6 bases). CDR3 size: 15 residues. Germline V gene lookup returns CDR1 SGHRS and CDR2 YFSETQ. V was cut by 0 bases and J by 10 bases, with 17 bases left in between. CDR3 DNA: TGCGCCAGCAGCTTGGCAGGGGAAGGGCGTTACGAGCAGTTCTTC. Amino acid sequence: CASSLAGEGRYEQFF. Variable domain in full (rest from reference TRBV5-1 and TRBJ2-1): KAGVTQTPRYLIKTRGQQVTLSCSPISGHRSVSWYQQTPGQGLQFLFEYFSETQRNKGNFPGRFSGRQFSNSRSEMNVSTLELGDSALYLCASSLAGEGRYEQFFGPGTRLTVL.

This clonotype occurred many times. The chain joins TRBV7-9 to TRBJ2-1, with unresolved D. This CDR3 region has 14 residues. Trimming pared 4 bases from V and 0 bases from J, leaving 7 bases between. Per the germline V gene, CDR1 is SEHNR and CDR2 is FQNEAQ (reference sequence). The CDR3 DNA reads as TGTGCCAGCAGCTCCCCCGACTCCTACAATGAGCAGTTCTTC. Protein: CASSSPDSYNEQFF.

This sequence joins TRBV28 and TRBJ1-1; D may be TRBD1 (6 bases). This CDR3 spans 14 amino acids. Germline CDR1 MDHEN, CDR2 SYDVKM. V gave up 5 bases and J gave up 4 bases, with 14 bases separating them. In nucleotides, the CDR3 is TGTGCCAGCAGTCCATTCAGGGGCTCCACTGAAGCTTTCTTT. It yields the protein CASSPFRGSTEAFF.

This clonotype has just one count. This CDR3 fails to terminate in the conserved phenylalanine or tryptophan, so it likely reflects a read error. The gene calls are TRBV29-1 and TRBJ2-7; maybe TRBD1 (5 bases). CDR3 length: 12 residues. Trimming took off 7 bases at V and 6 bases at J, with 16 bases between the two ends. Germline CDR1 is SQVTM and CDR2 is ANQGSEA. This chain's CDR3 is CSGLLGQGEQYC. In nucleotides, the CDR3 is TGCAGCGGCCTACTTGGCCAGGGCGAGCAGTACTGC.

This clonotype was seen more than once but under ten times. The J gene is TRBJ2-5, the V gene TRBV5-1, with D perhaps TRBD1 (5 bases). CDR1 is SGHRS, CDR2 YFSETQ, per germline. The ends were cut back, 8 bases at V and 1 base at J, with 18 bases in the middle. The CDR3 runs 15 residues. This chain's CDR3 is CASQGTGTLQETQYF. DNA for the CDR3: TGCGCCAGTCAGGGAACAGGTACCCTCCAAGAGACCCAGTACTTC.

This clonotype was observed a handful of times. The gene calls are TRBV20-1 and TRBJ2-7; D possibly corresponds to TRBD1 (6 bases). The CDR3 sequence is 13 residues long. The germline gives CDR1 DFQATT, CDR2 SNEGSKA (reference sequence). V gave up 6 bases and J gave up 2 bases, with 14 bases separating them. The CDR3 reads CSAQQGSPYEQYF. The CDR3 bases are TGCAGTGCACAGCAGGGGAGTCCCTACGAGCAGTACTTC.

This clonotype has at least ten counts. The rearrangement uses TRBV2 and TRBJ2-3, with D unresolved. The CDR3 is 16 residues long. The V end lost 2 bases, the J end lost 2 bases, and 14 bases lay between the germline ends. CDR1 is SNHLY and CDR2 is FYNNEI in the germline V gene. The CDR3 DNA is TGTGCCAGCAGTGAATCCTCTAATTACCCCACAGATACGCAGTATTTT. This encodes CASSESSNYPTDTQYF.

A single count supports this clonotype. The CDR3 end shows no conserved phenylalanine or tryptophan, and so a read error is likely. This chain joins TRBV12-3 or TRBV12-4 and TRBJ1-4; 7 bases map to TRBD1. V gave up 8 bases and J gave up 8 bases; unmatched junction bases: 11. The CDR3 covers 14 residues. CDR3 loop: CASGTGVENEKLFS. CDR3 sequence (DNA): TGTGCCAGCGGAACAGGGGTGGAAAACGAAAAACTGTTTTCT.

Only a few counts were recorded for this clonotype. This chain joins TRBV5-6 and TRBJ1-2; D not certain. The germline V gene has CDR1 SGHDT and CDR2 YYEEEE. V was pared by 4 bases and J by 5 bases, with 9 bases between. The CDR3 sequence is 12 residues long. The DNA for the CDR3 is TGTGCCAGCAGCCGAAGTCCGTATGGCTACACCTTC. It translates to CASSRSPYGYTF.

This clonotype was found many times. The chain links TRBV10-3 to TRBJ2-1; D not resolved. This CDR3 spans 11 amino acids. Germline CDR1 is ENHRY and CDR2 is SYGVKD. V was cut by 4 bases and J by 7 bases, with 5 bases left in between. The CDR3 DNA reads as TGTGCCATCAGTGTTCTGAATGAGCAGTTCTTC. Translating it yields CAISVLNEQFF.

CDR3 sequence reads: CAWSRRQGAGNTEAFF. CDR3 bases: TGTGCCTGGAGTCGGAGACAGGGGGCGGGGAACACTGAAGCTTTCTTT. The chain recombines TRBV30 with TRBJ1-1; TRBD1 matches 10 bases. Trimming at V came to 2 bases and at J to 1 base, leaving 7 bases not matched to a gene. Germline values: CDR1 GTSNPN, CDR2 SVGIG (reference sequence). The CDR3 length is 16 residues.

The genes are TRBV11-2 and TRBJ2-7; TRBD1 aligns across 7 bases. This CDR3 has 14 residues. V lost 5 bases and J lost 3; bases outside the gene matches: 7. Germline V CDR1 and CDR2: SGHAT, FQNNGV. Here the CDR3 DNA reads TGTGCCAGCAGCCACGAGACAGGGAACTACGAGCAGTACGTC. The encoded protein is CASSHETGNYEQYV.

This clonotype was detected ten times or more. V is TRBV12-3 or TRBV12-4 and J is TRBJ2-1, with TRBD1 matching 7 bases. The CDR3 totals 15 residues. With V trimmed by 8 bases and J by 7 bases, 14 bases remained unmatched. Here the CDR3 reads CASVPRQGVTNEQFF. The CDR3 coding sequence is TGTGCCAGCGTTCCCCGGCAGGGGGTAACGAATGAGCAGTTCTTC.

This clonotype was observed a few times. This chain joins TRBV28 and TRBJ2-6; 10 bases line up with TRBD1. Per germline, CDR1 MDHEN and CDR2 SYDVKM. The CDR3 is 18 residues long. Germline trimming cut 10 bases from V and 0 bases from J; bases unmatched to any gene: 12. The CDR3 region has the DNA TGTGCCACTATCGGGACAGGGGTGCCCCTCTCTGGGGCCAACGTCCTGACTTTC. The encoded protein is CATIGTGVPLSGANVLTF.

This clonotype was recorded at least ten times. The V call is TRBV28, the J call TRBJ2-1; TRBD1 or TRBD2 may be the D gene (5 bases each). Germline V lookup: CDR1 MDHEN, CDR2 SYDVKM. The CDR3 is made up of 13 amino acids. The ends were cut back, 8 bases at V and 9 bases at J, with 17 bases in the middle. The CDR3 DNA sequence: TGTGCCAGCCAAACGGGGCTGGCTTTTGAGCAGTTCTTC. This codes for CASQTGLAFEQFF.

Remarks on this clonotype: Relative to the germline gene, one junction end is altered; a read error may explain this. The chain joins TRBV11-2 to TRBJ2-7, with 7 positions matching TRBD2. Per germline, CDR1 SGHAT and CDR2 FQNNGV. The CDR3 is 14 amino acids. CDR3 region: CASTLGSGAYEQYF. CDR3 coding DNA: TGTGCCAGCACCTTAGGGAGCGGGGCCTACGAGCAGTACTTC.

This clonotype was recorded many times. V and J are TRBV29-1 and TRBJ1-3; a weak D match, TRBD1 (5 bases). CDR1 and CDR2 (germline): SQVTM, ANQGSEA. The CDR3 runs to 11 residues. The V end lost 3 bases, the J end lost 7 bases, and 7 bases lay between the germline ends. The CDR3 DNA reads TGCAGCGTTGACAGGGAGAACACCATATATTTT. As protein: CSVDRENTIYF. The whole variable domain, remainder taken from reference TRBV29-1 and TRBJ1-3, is SAVISQKPSRDICQRGTSLTIQCQVDSQVTMMFWYRQQPGQSLTLIATANQGSEATYESGFVIDKFPISRPNLTFSTLTVSNMSPEDSSIYLCSVDRENTIYFGEGSWLTVV.

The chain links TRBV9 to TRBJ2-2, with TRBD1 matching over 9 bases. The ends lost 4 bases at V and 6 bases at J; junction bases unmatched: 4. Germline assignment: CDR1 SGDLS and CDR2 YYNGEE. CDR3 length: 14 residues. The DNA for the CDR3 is TGTGCCAGCAGCAGGGACAGGGTTGCCGGGGAGCTGTTTTTT. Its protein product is CASSRDRVAGELFF. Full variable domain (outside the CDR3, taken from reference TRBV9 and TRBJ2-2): DSGVTQTPKHLITATGQRVTLRCSPRSGDLSVYWYQQSLDQGLQFLIQYYNGEERAKGNILERFSAQQFPDLHSELNLSSLELGDSALYFCASSRDRVAGELFFGEGSRLTVL.

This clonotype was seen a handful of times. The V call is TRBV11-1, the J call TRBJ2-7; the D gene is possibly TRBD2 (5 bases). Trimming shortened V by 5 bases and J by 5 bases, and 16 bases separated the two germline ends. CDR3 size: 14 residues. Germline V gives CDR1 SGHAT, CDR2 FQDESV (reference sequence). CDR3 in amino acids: CASSRGSGKDEQYF. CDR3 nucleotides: TGTGCCAGCAGCAGAGGGTCGGGGAAGGACGAGCAGTACTTC.

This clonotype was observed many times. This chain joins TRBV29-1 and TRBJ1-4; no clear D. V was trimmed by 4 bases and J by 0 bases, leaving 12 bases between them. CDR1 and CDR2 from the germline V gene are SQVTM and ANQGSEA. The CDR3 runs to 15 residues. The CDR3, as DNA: TGCAGCGTTGTTCGGGCGGGTGCAACTAATGAAAAACTGTTTTTT. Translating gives CSVVRAGATNEKLFF.

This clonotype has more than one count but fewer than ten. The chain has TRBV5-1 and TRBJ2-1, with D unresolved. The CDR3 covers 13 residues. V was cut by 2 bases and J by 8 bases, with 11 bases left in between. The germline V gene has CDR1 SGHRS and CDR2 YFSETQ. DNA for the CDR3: TGCGCCAGCAGCTTTCCAGCGATAGATGAGCAGTTCTTC. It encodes CASSFPAIDEQFF.

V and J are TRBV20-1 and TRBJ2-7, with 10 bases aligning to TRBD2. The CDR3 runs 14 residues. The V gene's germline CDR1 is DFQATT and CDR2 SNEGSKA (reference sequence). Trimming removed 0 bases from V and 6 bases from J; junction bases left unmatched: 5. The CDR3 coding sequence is TGCAGTGCTAGAGACCCCGGGACTAGCGTCGAGCAGTACTTC. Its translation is CSARDPGTSVEQYF.

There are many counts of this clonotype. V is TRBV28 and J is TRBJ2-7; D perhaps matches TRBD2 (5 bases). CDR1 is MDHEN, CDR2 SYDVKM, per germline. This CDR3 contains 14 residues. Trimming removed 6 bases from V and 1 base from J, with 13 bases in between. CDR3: CASSRGLVSYEQYF. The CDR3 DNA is TGTGCCAGCAGCCGCGGACTGGTGTCCTACGAGCAGTACTTC.

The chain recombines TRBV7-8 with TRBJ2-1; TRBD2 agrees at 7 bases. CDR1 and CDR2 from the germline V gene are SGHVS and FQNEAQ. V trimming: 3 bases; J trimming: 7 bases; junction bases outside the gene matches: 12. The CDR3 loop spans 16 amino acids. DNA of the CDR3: TGTGCCAGCAGCTTGCGGACCCGGACTAGAGTTAATGAGCAGTTCTTC. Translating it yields CASSLRTRTRVNEQFF.